This passage covers 24 T cell receptor beta chains from one sample sequenced in a study of shared clonotypes between healthy human individuals. In the naive CD8 group, cells lacked CD45RO and were positively selected for CCR7, so terminally differentiated effector memory CD45RA+ cells were left out. The table came from immunoSEQ multiplex PCR; TCRdb's copy has only in-frame clones and leaves some out. The repertoire consists of some 740,000 clones, with 80% to 95% occurring once and the leading ten covering 24%. Sequencing was carried out using naive CD8+ T cells sorted from blood. The receptors stem from a man in his thirties or forties in good health.

This chain connects TRBV6-5 to TRBJ2-7, with 9 bases identical to TRBD1. CDR1 is MNHEY and CDR2 is SVGAGI in the germline V gene. The V segment lost 4 bases and the J segment 1 base; nucleotides outside the gene matches: 5. The CDR3 contains 15 residues. This CDR3 reads CASSFDGTGSYEQYF. The CDR3 nucleotides are TGTGCCAGCAGTTTCGACGGGACAGGGTCCTACGAGCAGTACTTC.

V usage is TRBV9 and J usage is TRBJ2-7; 9 nucleotides agree with TRBD2. Per germline, CDR1 SGDLS and CDR2 YYNGEE. The CDR3 totals 15 residues. With 3 bases clipped from V and 3 bases from J, the junction kept 7 bases outside the gene matches. The chain's CDR3 is CASSAHSGRGYEQYF. CDR3 DNA sequence: TGTGCCAGCAGCGCCCATAGCGGGAGAGGCTACGAGCAGTACTTC.

As regards this clone: Other DNA sequences in the same sample also yield this CDR3. This rearrangement joins TRBV11-2 to TRBJ2-3; D ambiguous. The CDR3 length is 12 residues. Trimming removed 0 bases from V and 4 bases from J, with 2 bases in between. Germline V gene sequence: CDR1 SGHAT, CDR2 FQNNGV. CDR3 bases: TGTGCCAGCAGCTTAGAGCCAGATACGCAGTATTTT. This translates into CASSLEPDTQYF.

This sequence joins TRBV5-6 and TRBJ2-7, with 7 bases lining up with TRBD2. The V and J ends lost 2 bases and 4 bases, in that order; junction bases with no gene match: 3. Germline V lookup: CDR1 SGHDT, CDR2 YYEEEE. This CDR3 is 13 amino acids long. The CDR3 bases are TGTGCCAGCAGCTTTTGGCGGGGGTACGAGCAGTACTTC. It yields the protein CASSFWRGYEQYF.

As concerns this clone: The sample contains more than one DNA sequence encoding this CDR3. The rearrangement joins TRBV7-9 to TRBJ2-5; unclear D gene. Germline CDR1 reads SEHNR; CDR2 reads FQNEAQ (reference sequence). Trimming cost V 3 bases and J 4 bases, with 6 bases left between them. The CDR3 is made up of 12 amino acids. DNA of the CDR3: TGTGCCAGCAGCTTGGGTCGAGAGACCCAGTACTTC. Translating it yields CASSLGRETQYF.

The chain couples TRBV19 to TRBJ2-7; the match to TRBD1 covers 12 bases. Germline V gene sequence: CDR1 LNHDA, CDR2 SQIVND (reference sequence). V lost 9 bases and J lost 5; bases outside the gene matches: 14. The CDR3 extends over 16 amino acids. The chain's CDR3 is CASTLTGTGGDNEQYF. The CDR3 DNA is TGTGCCAGCACTCTGACCGGGACAGGGGGCGATAACGAGCAGTACTTC. The variable domain in full, with the rest retrieved from reference TRBV19 and TRBJ2-7, is DGGITQSPKYLFRKEGQNVTLSCEQNLNHDAMYWYRQDPGQGLRLIYYSQIVNDFQKGDIAEGYSVSREKKESFPLTVTSAQKNPTAFYLCASTLTGTGGDNEQYFGPGTRLTVT.

The rearrangement uses TRBV29-1 and TRBJ2-2; the D gene is possibly TRBD1 (6 bases). Germline V gene data show CDR1 as SQVTM and CDR2 as ANQGSEA. V dropped 7 bases and J dropped 3 bases, with 15 bases sitting between them. This CDR3 comprises 14 residues. The CDR3: CSGGRDTYTGELFF. CDR3 sequence (DNA): TGCAGCGGGGGCCGGGACACTTACACCGGGGAGCTGTTTTTT.

This clone came up a few times. The rearrangement links TRBV27 to TRBJ1-5; 9 bases agree with TRBD1. Trimming removed 5 bases from V and 6 bases from J; junction bases left unmatched: 5. The CDR3 runs 14 residues. CDR1 and CDR2 from the germline V gene are MNHEY and SMNVEV (reference sequence). The CDR3, as DNA: TGTGCCAGCAGTGAGGGACAGGGTCTTCAGCCCCAGCATTTT. Protein product: CASSEGQGLQPQHF.

The chain has TRBV18 and TRBJ2-1; 7 positions match TRBD2. Germline assignment: CDR1 KGHSH and CDR2 LQKENI. The CDR3 is made up of 16 amino acids. V lost 4 bases to trimming and J lost 8 bases; unmatched junction nucleotides: 14. The CDR3 nucleotides are TGTGCCAGCTCACGGGCCTTGGGGGGGTTGTACGATGAGCAGTTCTTC. Protein: CASSRALGGLYDEQFF.

The gene calls are TRBV14 and TRBJ2-7; tentatively, D is TRBD1 or TRBD2 (5 bases each). The CDR3 is 14 amino acids. V was cut by 2 bases and J by 3 bases, with 11 bases left in between. CDR1 SGHDN and CDR2 FVKESK come from the germline V gene. The CDR3: CASSQTGTGYEQYF. Written as DNA, the CDR3 is TGTGCCAGCAGCCAAACCGGGACCGGCTACGAGCAGTACTTC.

The gene calls are TRBV14 and TRBJ1-2; a possible D gene is TRBD1 (5 bases). The ends were cut back, 0 bases at V and 6 bases at J, with 14 bases in the middle. The germline CDR1 and CDR2 sequences are SGHDN and FVKESK. The CDR3 loop spans 15 amino acids. CDR3 nucleotide sequence: TGTGCCAGCAGCCAAGAATTGGGTCCGGGGGATGGCTACACCTTC. It yields the protein CASSQELGPGDGYTF.

V and J are TRBV28 and TRBJ2-1, with no clear D. Germline CDR1 MDHEN, CDR2 SYDVKM. This CDR3 has 12 residues. Between the trimmed V and J ends, which lost 4 bases and 6 bases, there was a span of 7 bases. The CDR3 DNA reads TGTGCCAGCAGTTCCATCCGCAATGAGCAGTTCTTC. This translates into CASSSIRNEQFF.

A note on this clone: The sample contains more than one DNA sequence encoding this CDR3. This chain links TRBV13 with TRBJ2-1; D is unclear. The CDR3 length is 11 residues. The germline CDR1 and CDR2 sequences are PRHDT and FYEKMQ (reference sequence). V lost 2 bases and J 7 bases, leaving 3 bases between the germline ends. CDR3 DNA: TGTGCCAGCAGCTTACGGAATGAGCAGTTCTTC. This encodes CASSLRNEQFF.

This chain uses TRBV4-3 with TRBJ1-1; 10 positions match TRBD1. Germline lookup yields CDR1 LGHNA and CDR2 YSLEER. With V trimmed by 4 bases and J by 0 bases, 5 bases remained unmatched. The CDR3 has 16 amino acids. CDR3 in DNA: TGCGCCAGCAGCCTAAGGACAGGGGGAATGAACACTGAAGCTTTCTTT. Translation gives CASSLRTGGMNTEAFF.

This chain joins TRBV29-1 and TRBJ2-7; 8 positions match TRBD1. The V gene's germline CDR1 is SQVTM and CDR2 ANQGSEA. V gave up 4 bases and J gave up 0 bases; unmatched junction bases: 2. The CDR3 spans 13 residues. CDR3 DNA: TGCAGCGTTGGGGACAGGAACTCCTACGAGCAGTACTTC. Amino acids: CSVGDRNSYEQYF.

On this clone: Other DNA sequences in the same sample also yield this CDR3. The chain recombines TRBV5-1 with TRBJ1-5, with no clear D. Trimming removed 0 bases from V and 2 bases from J, with 9 bases in between. This CDR3 has 15 residues. Germline loops: CDR1 SGHRS, CDR2 YFSETQ. The CDR3 DNA follows: TGCGCCAGCAGCTTGGTCGGGGAAGGCAATCAGCCCCAGCATTTT. Translated: CASSLVGEGNQPQHF.

This sequence joins TRBV7-9 and TRBJ2-7; 9 positions match TRBD1. With V trimmed by 5 bases and J by 5 bases, 10 bases remained unmatched. The CDR3 runs 15 residues. Germline V CDR1 and CDR2: SEHNR, FQNEAQ (reference sequence). The CDR3 DNA sequence: TGTGCCAGCAGCGTCGGTGGGACAGGGTTGGACGAGCAGTACTTC. Its protein is CASSVGGTGLDEQYF.

This chain links TRBV28 with TRBJ2-2; D ambiguous. Germline V lookup: CDR1 MDHEN, CDR2 SYDVKM. The CDR3 runs 14 residues. V was cut by 3 bases and J by 6 bases, with 11 bases left in between. The CDR3 reads CASSFGVQAGELFF. The CDR3 nucleotides read TGTGCCAGCAGTTTTGGGGTGCAGGCCGGGGAGCTGTTTTTT. The full variable domain, in which reference TRBV28 and TRBJ2-2 provide the parts outside the CDR3, is DVKVTQSSRYLVKRTGEKVFLECVQDMDHENMFWYRQDPGLGLRLIYFSYDVKMKEKGDIPEGYSVSREKKERFSLILESASTNQTSMYLCASSFGVQAGELFFGEGSRLTVL.

The V gene is TRBV4-1, the J gene TRBJ2-7; possibly TRBD1 for D (5 bases). V dropped 1 base and J dropped 0 bases, with 10 bases sitting between them. The CDR3 covers 15 residues. Germline V CDR1 and CDR2: MGHRA, YSYEKL. CDR3 region: CASSQARGFSYEQYF. CDR3 nucleotide sequence: TGCGCCAGCAGCCAAGCAAGGGGTTTCTCCTACGAGCAGTACTTC.

V usage is TRBV13 and J usage is TRBJ2-1; TRBD1 agrees at 9 bases. Germline V gene sequence: CDR1 PRHDT, CDR2 FYEKMQ (reference sequence). Trimming removed 4 bases from V and 3 bases from J; junction bases left unmatched: 4. This CDR3 region has 15 residues. The CDR3 DNA is TGTGCCAGCAGCTACGACAGGGGGATCTACAATGAGCAGTTCTTC. Translation: CASSYDRGIYNEQFF.

The chain links TRBV10-3 to TRBJ1-5; D is unresolved. This CDR3 comprises 10 residues. The V end lost 8 bases, the J end lost 5 bases, and 4 bases lay between the germline ends. CDR1 ENHRY and CDR2 SYGVKD come from the germline V gene. CDR3 sequence reads: CAIGDQPQHF. The CDR3 DNA reads as TGTGCCATCGGGGATCAGCCCCAGCATTTT.

This clone was seen more than once but under ten times. V and J are TRBV7-9 and TRBJ1-2; D unresolved. Trimming stripped 5 bases from V and 6 bases from J, with 13 bases between. Germline V gene sequence: CDR1 SEHNR, CDR2 FQNEAQ (reference sequence). The CDR3 is 13 residues long. CDR3 loop: CASSRNQEHGYTF. CDR3 nucleotide sequence: TGTGCCAGCAGCCGGAACCAGGAACATGGCTACACCTTC.

V usage is TRBV18 and J usage is TRBJ2-5, with 7 nucleotides matching TRBD1. This CDR3 region has 14 residues. Germline V gene data show CDR1 as KGHSH and CDR2 as LQKENI. Trimming took 3 bases from V and 3 from J; bases not matched to a gene: 4. CDR3 sequence (DNA): TGTGCCAGCTCACCCATTGACAGGGAAGAGACCCAGTACTTC. It specifies CASSPIDREETQYF.

J is TRBJ1-1 and V is TRBV10-3; D is uncertain. The CDR3 sequence is 13 residues long. V was clipped by 6 bases and J by 2 bases, with 10 bases between them. The germline CDR1 and CDR2 sequences are ENHRY and SYGVKD. The CDR3, as DNA: TGTGCCATCAGCGCACCACCCAACACTGAAGCTTTCTTT. It encodes CAISAPPNTEAFF.